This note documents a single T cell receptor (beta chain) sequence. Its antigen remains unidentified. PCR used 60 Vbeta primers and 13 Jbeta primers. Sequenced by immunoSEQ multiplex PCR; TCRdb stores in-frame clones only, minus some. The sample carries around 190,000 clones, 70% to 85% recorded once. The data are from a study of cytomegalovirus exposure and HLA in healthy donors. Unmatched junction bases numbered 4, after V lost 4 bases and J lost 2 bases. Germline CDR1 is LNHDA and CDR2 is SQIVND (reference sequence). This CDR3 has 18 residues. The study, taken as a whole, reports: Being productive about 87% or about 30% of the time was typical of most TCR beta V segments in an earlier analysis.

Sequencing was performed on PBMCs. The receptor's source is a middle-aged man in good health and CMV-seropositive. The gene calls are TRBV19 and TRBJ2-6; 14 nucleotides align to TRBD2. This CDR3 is CASSTAGLAGAGANVLTF. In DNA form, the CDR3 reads TGTGCCAGTAGTACAGCGGGACTAGCGGGAGCTGGGGCCAACGTCCTGACTTTC.